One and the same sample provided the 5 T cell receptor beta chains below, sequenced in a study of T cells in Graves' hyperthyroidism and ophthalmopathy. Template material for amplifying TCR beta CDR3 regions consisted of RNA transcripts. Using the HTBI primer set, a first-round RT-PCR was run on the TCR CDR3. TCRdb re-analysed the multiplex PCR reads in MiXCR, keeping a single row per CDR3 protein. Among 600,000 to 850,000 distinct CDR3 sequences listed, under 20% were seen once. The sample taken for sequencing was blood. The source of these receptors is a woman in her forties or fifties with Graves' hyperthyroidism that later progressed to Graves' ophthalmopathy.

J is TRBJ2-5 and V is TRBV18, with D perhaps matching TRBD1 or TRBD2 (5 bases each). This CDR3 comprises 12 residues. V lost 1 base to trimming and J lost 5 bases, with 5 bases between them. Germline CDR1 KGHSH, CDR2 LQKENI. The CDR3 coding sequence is TGTGCCAGCTCACCACGGGACGAGACCCAGTACTTC. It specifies CASSPRDETQYF. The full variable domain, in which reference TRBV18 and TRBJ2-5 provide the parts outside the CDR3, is NAGVMQNPRHLVRRRGQEARLRCSPMKGHSHVYWYRQLPEEGLKFMVYLQKENIIDESGMPKERFSAEFPKEGPSILRIQQVVRGDSAAYFCASSPRDETQYFGPGTRLLVL.

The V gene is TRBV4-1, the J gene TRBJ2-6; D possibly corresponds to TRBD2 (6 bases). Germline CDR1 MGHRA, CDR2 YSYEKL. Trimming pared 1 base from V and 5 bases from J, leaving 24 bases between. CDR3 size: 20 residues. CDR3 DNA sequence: TGCGCCAGCAGCCAAGGGAAAGGGGAGGCAGGGTCCCTGAGGGCCAACGTCCTGACTTTC. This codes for CASSQGKGEAGSLRANVLTF.

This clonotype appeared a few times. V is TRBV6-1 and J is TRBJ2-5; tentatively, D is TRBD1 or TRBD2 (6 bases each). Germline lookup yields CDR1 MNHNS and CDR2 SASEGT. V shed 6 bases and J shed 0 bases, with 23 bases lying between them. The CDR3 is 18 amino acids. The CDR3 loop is CASRDARGLLSHQETQYF. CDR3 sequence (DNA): TGTGCCAGCAGGGATGCTCGGGGGCTCCTTTCCCACCAAGAGACCCAGTACTTC.

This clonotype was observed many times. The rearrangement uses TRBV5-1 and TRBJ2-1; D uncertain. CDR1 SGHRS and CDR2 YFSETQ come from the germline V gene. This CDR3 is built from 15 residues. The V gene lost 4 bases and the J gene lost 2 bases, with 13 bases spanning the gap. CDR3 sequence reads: CASSLVLGTYNEQFF. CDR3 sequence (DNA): TGCGCCAGCAGCCTGGTTTTAGGGACCTACAATGAGCAGTTCTTC.

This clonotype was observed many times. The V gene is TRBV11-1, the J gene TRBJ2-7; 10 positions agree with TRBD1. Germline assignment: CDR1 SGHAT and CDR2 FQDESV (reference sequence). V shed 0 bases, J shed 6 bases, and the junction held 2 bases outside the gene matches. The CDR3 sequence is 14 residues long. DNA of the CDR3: TGTGCCAGCAGCTTAGCGACAGGGGGCTCCGAGCAGTACTTC. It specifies CASSLATGGSEQYF.